This is a list of T cell receptor beta chains from one sample in a study of T cell responses to AZD1222 COVID-19 vaccine. TCRdb's table, derived via immunoSEQ multiplex PCR, lists solely in-frame clones and lacks some. The top ten hold less than 3.5% of the sample, which has over 120,000 clones, roughly 90% seen once. This specimen was peripheral blood, taken 28 days after the second AZD1222 dose. These TCRs come from an adult who received the AZD1222 COVID-19 vaccine. Both conserved end residues are part of each CDR3. Each record gives: D gene, V gene, clone size, J gene, CDR3 DNA, CDR3 protein. A D gene is named only where the DNA matches it firmly. Expanded clones get a size class; other rows say once, few or many, or leave the size out.

TRBD1	TRBV11-3	once	TRBJ2-7	TGTGCCAGCAGCCCCCGACAGGGCCGTGGCGAGCAGTACTTC	CASSPRQGRGEQYF
.	TRBV9	.	TRBJ1-1	TGTGCCAGCAGCTACCAGGAAAGGAACACTGAAGCTTTCTTT	CASSYQERNTEAFF
.	TRBV7-2	.	TRBJ1-3	TGTGCCAGCAGCTTAGTGAGGGCGACCTCTGGAAACACCATATATTTT	CASSLVRATSGNTIYF
.	TRBV10-3	.	TRBJ2-7	TGTGCCATCAGTGAGGACTACGAGCAGTACTTC	CAISEDYEQYF
.	TRBV14	.	TRBJ1-2	TGTGCCAGCAGCCAAGAGGGAATCCGTGGCTACACCTTC	CASSQEGIRGYTF
TRBD1	TRBV4-1	.	TRBJ1-6	TGCGCCAGCAGCCCTCGAGGACAGGCAGGGAATTCACCCCTCCACTTT	CASSPRGQAGNSPLHF
TRBD1	TRBV5-1	.	TRBJ2-4	TGCGCCAGCAGCTCAACAGGGGGTCGGGAAAACATTCAGTACTTC	CASSSTGGRENIQYF
.	TRBV12-3/TRBV12-4	few	TRBJ1-1	TGTGCCAGCAGAAATGGGGTTAACACTGAAGCTTTCTTT	CASRNGVNTEAFF
TRBD1	TRBV29-1	.	TRBJ1-5	TGCAGCGCCGAGGCCATACAGGGGGCCCGTAGGCGGCCCCAGCATTTT	CSAEAIQGARRRPQHF
TRBD2	TRBV3-1/TRBV3-2	once	TRBJ2-7	TGTGCCAGCAGCCAAAGCGGGAGGCAGCGCGAGCAGTACTTC	CASSQSGRQREQYF
.	TRBV27	.	TRBJ2-3	TGTGCCAGCAGTTGGGGGGGGCGAGGACCTAGCACAGATACGCAGTATTTT	CASSWGGRGPSTDTQYF
.	TRBV19	.	TRBJ1-5	TGTGCCAGTAGTCCCCGGGGGGGTTACCAGCCCCAGCATTTT	CASSPRGGYQPQHF
TRBD2	TRBV6-4	.	TRBJ2-2	TGTGCCAGCCTGCAGGACGAAAATACATTAAAGCGGGAGACCCCCGGGGAGCTGTTTTTT	CASLQDENTLKRETPGELFF
TRBD2	TRBV7-2	.	TRBJ2-3	TGTGCCAGCAGCCGGGACTACCTTAGCACAGATACGCAGTATTTT	CASSRDYLSTDTQYF
TRBD1	TRBV6-5	once	TRBJ1-6	TGTGCCAGCAGCCCCGACAGGGGTGATTCACCCCTCCACTTT	CASSPDRGDSPLHF
.	TRBV28	.	TRBJ2-4	TGTGCCAGCCAAGCCGGAGCACTAGCCAAAAACATTCAGTACTTC	CASQAGALAKNIQYF
.	TRBV18	.	TRBJ2-2	TGTGCCAGCTCACCAACCCAGGTCAGGAACACCGGGGAGCTGTTTTTT	CASSPTQVRNTGELFF
TRBD2	TRBV7-9	.	TRBJ2-3	TGTGCCAGCAGCTTAGGACTAGCGGGTTTCACAGATACGCAGTATTTT	CASSLGLAGFTDTQYF
TRBD1	TRBV7-2	.	TRBJ1-5	TGTGCCAGCAGCTTCTCACAGGGGATTGGTCAGCCCCAGCATTTT	CASSFSQGIGQPQHF
TRBD2	TRBV7-9	few	TRBJ2-1	TGTGCAGCAGGGACTAGCGGGAGGGCTGAGCAGTTCTTC	CAAGTSGRAEQFF
.	TRBV19	.	TRBJ2-3	TGTGCCAGTAGTATATACGCAGATACGCAGTATTTT	CASSIYADTQYF
.	TRBV30	few	TRBJ1-4	TGTGCCTGGAGTGTAGGGCTTTACCCGAATTTGAGGGATAATGAAAAACTGTTTTTT	CAWSVGLYPNLRDNEKLFF
.	TRBV5-4	.	TRBJ1-1	TGTGCCAGCAGCTACCTCCAGGGTGGAAACACTGAAGCTTTCTTT	CASSYLQGGNTEAFF
TRBD1	TRBV6-5	.	TRBJ1-2	TGTGCCAGCAGTCCCCGGGACAGCTATGGCTACACCTTC	CASSPRDSYGYTF
TRBD2	TRBV7-8	once	TRBJ2-6	TGTGCCAGCACCAAATCCGGACTAGATTTTTCTGGGGCCAACGTCCTGACTTTC	CASTKSGLDFSGANVLTF
.	TRBV5-4	.	TRBJ1-1	TGTGCCAGCAGCTTGGCCTGGGACGCCAGATCAGCAAAGGAAGCTTTCTTT	CASSLAWDARSAKEAFF
TRBD1	TRBV24-1	.	TRBJ2-2	TGTGCCACCAGTGACCTGGGACAGGGGGCCGGGGAGCTGTTTTTT	CATSDLGQGAGELFF
.	TRBV2	.	TRBJ1-5	TGTGCCAGCTCCCAGGGGCCCGGGAGCAATCAGCCCCAGCATTTT	CASSQGPGSNQPQHF
.	TRBV4-1	.	TRBJ2-7	TGCGCCAGCAGCCAAGAGCGGGGGACACAGGATGGCTACGAGCAGTACTTC	CASSQERGTQDGYEQYF
.	TRBV28	.	TRBJ1-5	TGTGCCAGCAGTCAAGGACAGATGGGTGGCAATCAGCCCCAGCATTTT	CASSQGQMGGNQPQHF
.	TRBV15	.	TRBJ1-3	TGTGCCACCAGCAGAGGAATGGGCAGGGAGGACACCATATATTTT	CATSRGMGREDTIYF
.	TRBV29-1	few	TRBJ2-5	TGCAGCGTCACCCTTCGGGGCTACCAAGAGACCCAGTACTTC	CSVTLRGYQETQYF
TRBD1	TRBV30	.	TRBJ1-1	TGTGCCTGGAGTGTAAGGGGGCTAGGGACTGAAGCTTTCTTT	CAWSVRGLGTEAFF
.	TRBV9	medium-sized	TRBJ1-1	TGTGCCAGCAGCGTAAGGATGAACACTGAAGCTTTCTTT	CASSVRMNTEAFF
.	TRBV14	.	TRBJ1-2	TGTGCCAGCAGCCCCATCGGTTCGTTTCGTTCGGTCGGGGGCTACACCTTC	CASSPIGSFRSVGGYTF
TRBD1	TRBV7-9	.	TRBJ2-7	TGTGCCAGCAGCTTAAGAGGGGGGACAGGTTCGTACGAGCAGTACTTC	CASSLRGGTGSYEQYF
.	TRBV7-2	.	TRBJ2-3	TGTGCCAGCAGGGACTCCCCCTCGGCTCCCACAGATACGCAGTATTTT	CASRDSPSAPTDTQYF
.	TRBV7-8	once	TRBJ1-5	TGTGCCAGCAGCGCGGGAATCAATCAGCCCCAGCATTTT	CASSAGINQPQHF
TRBD1	TRBV27	.	TRBJ1-1	TGTGCCAGCAGTTTTGCGACAGGGGCGGACGCTTTCTTT	CASSFATGADAFF
.	TRBV2	.	TRBJ2-3	TGTGCCAGCAGTGGGACGGACCCTAGCACAGATACGCAGTATTTT	CASSGTDPSTDTQYF